Shown below are 32 T cell receptor beta chains from a single sample sequenced in a study of siplizumab effects on memory and regulatory T cells. Using immunoSEQ multiplex PCR, the repertoire was profiled, and TCRdb retains in-frame clones only, with some absent. The sample consists of more than 75,000 clones, roughly 96% of them appearing once. Sequenced input: naive CD4+ T cells sorted from blood. These receptors all come from a human donor in good health.

The chain links TRBV2 to TRBJ2-5; a possible D gene is TRBD1 (5 bases). Germline loops: CDR1 SNHLY, CDR2 FYNNEI. The CDR3 runs to 12 residues. Trimming removed 4 bases from V and 3 bases from J, with 6 bases in between. CDR3 nucleotides: TGTGCCAGCAGTGTGACAGAAGAGACCCAGTACTTC. Its protein is CASSVTEETQYF.

This chain connects TRBV5-1 to TRBJ2-7; 8 positions agree with TRBD1. V lost 3 bases and J lost 3; bases outside the gene matches: 11. The CDR3 runs 16 residues. Germline V gene sequence: CDR1 SGHRS, CDR2 YFSETQ. CDR3 sequence: CASSSQGQGGFYEQYF. CDR3 nucleotide sequence: TGCGCCAGCAGCTCCCAAGGACAGGGTGGGTTCTACGAGCAGTACTTC. The full variable domain, completed using reference TRBV5-1 and TRBJ2-7, is KAGVTQTPRYLIKTRGQQVTLSCSPISGHRSVSWYQQTPGQGLQFLFEYFSETQRNKGNFPGRFSGRQFSNSRSEMNVSTLELGDSALYLCASSSQGQGGFYEQYFGPGTRLTVT.

V and J are TRBV19 and TRBJ1-3, with TRBD1 matching 8 bases. The CDR3 is 14 amino acids. After removal of 5 bases from V and 2 bases from J, the junction contained 2 bases not matched to a gene. Germline V CDR1 and CDR2: LNHDA, SQIVND (reference sequence). DNA for the CDR3: TGTGCCAGTAGTGGGACAGGACCTGGAAACACCATATATTTT. Translation: CASSGTGPGNTIYF.

This clone has just a few counts. The chain uses TRBV30 and TRBJ1-5, with 9 nucleotides matching TRBD1. In germline, CDR1 is GTSNPN, CDR2 SVGIG (reference sequence). Trimming cost V 8 bases and J 7 bases; bases outside gene matches: 9. This CDR3 has 13 residues. The CDR3 region is CAAQQGAGQPQHF. The DNA of the CDR3 is TGTGCCGCTCAACAGGGGGCAGGGCAGCCCCAGCATTTT. Variable domain in full (rest from reference TRBV30 and TRBJ1-5): SQTIHQWPATLVQPVGSPLSLECTVEGTSNPNLYWYRQAAGRGLQLLFYSVGIGQISSEVPQNLSASRPQDRQFILSSKKLLLSDSGFYLCAAQQGAGQPQHFGDGTRLSIL.

The chain carries TRBV7-2 and TRBJ2-5, with 13 nucleotides matching TRBD2. J gave up 12 bases and V 1 base, and 8 bases lay outside the gene matches. This CDR3 has 15 amino acids. Germline values: CDR1 SGHTA, CDR2 FQGNSA. The CDR3 is CASSLVSLAGGREYF. CDR3 coding DNA: TGTGCCAGCAGCTTAGTTTCACTAGCGGGGGGGCGGGAGTACTTC.

The chain recombines TRBV27 with TRBJ1-6; D call uncertain. Per the germline V gene, CDR1 is MNHEY and CDR2 is SMNVEV (reference sequence). V lost 5 bases and J 7 bases, leaving 12 bases between the germline ends. The CDR3 has 14 amino acids. CDR3 sequence: CASSIRGLNSPLHF. CDR3 DNA: TGTGCCAGCAGTATCCGTGGTTTGAATTCACCCCTCCACTTT.

To note about this clone: The sample contains more than one DNA sequence encoding this CDR3. The rearrangement links TRBV27 to TRBJ1-2, with D possibly TRBD1 on 6 matching bases. Trimming shortened V by 3 bases and J by 1 base, and 6 bases separated the two germline ends. This CDR3 is built from 13 residues. Germline-derived CDR1 and CDR2 are MNHEY and SMNVEV (reference sequence). CDR3 amino acids: CASSFRGNYGYTF. The CDR3 nucleotides are TGTGCCAGCAGTTTCAGGGGTAACTATGGCTACACCTTC.

The V call is TRBV28, the J call TRBJ1-3, with a tentative D call TRBD1 (5 bases). Germline V lookup: CDR1 MDHEN, CDR2 SYDVKM. CDR3 size: 15 residues. Trimming removed 3 bases at V and 5 bases at J, with 14 bases between. CDR3 nucleotide sequence: TGTGCCAGCAGTTTGATTATAGGGGATCGAAACACCATATATTTT. Its translation is CASSLIIGDRNTIYF.

The chain carries TRBV20-1 and TRBJ2-7; tentatively, D is TRBD2 (5 bases). Germline assignment: CDR1 DFQATT and CDR2 SNEGSKA (reference sequence). This CDR3 region has 11 residues. V lost 3 bases to trimming and J lost 3 bases, with 6 bases between them. Here the CDR3 DNA reads TGCAGTGCTAGGGGAGACTACGAGCAGTACTTC. This codes for CSARGDYEQYF.

This rearrangement joins TRBV11-2 to TRBJ2-2; the D is unclear. The CDR3 contains 13 residues. The ends were cut back, 6 bases at V and 5 bases at J, with 10 bases in the middle. Germline V gene lookup returns CDR1 SGHAT and CDR2 FQNNGV. The CDR3: CASRGLKTGELFF. Here the CDR3 DNA reads TGTGCCAGCAGAGGCTTGAAAACCGGGGAGCTGTTTTTT.

The chain is built from TRBV5-1 and TRBJ1-1; D possibly corresponds to TRBD1 (5 bases). CDR1 is SGHRS and CDR2 is YFSETQ in the germline V gene. Trimming took off 6 bases at V and 1 base at J, with 16 bases between the two ends. There are 15 residues in the CDR3. The CDR3 region has the DNA TGCGCCAGCACTCTGGTGGTGAGGGGGAACACTGAAGCTTTCTTT. Residues: CASTLVVRGNTEAFF.

The V call is TRBV10-3, the J call TRBJ2-1; 9 nucleotides line up with TRBD2. The CDR3 is made up of 14 amino acids. Trimming cost V 6 bases and J 3 bases; bases outside gene matches: 3. Germline-derived CDR1 and CDR2 are ENHRY and SYGVKD. The CDR3 reads CAIRIAGDYNEQFF. The CDR3 DNA reads TGTGCCATCAGGATAGCGGGGGACTACAATGAGCAGTTCTTC.

The rearrangement uses TRBV21-1 and TRBJ1-2; the table's D call, TRBD1, has no DNA check behind it. TRBV21-1 is a known pseudogene. The CDR3 sequence is 15 residues long. Written as DNA, the CDR3 is TGTGCCAGCAGCAAATTTCAGGGGATTAGGTATGGCTACACCTTC. As protein: CASSKFQGIRYGYTF.

This chain uses TRBV5-1 with TRBJ2-1; 9 nucleotides line up with TRBD1. The CDR3 is 15 residues long. Germline values: CDR1 SGHRS, CDR2 YFSETQ. Unmatched junction bases numbered 2, after V lost 0 bases and J lost 4 bases. The CDR3 region is CASSLVTGGYNEQFF. CDR3 in DNA: TGCGCCAGCAGCTTGGTGACAGGGGGGTACAATGAGCAGTTCTTC. Looking up the rest from reference TRBV5-1 and TRBJ2-1 gives the full variable domain: KAGVTQTPRYLIKTRGQQVTLSCSPISGHRSVSWYQQTPGQGLQFLFEYFSETQRNKGNFPGRFSGRQFSNSRSEMNVSTLELGDSALYLCASSLVTGGYNEQFFGPGTRLTVL.

The chain uses TRBV9 and TRBJ1-3, with a tentative D call TRBD1 (5 bases). V dropped 1 base and J dropped 1 base, with 12 bases sitting between them. Germline V gene lookup returns CDR1 SGDLS and CDR2 YYNGEE. This CDR3 comprises 16 residues. This CDR3 is CASSVRGGESGNTIYF. As DNA, the CDR3 is TGTGCCAGCAGCGTACGGGGCGGAGAGTCTGGAAACACCATATATTTT.

The V gene is TRBV5-1, the J gene TRBJ1-4, with TRBD1 matching over 10 bases. V dropped 4 bases and J dropped 7; count of bases not matched to a gene: 4. This CDR3 region has 14 residues. The germline gives CDR1 SGHRS, CDR2 YFSETQ. CDR3 sequence (DNA): TGCGCCAGCAGCCGGACAGGGGGAGGTGAAAAACTGTTTTTT. Amino acids: CASSRTGGGEKLFF.

J is TRBJ1-1 and V is TRBV7-9; 9 bases fit TRBD1. The germline V gene has CDR1 SEHNR and CDR2 FQNEAQ (reference sequence). Losses at the gene ends were 5 bases for V and 0 bases for J; bases not matched to a gene: 10. The CDR3 has 17 amino acids. In DNA, the CDR3 is TGTGCCAGCAGCCCCCTCCGGACAGGGGCCGTGAACACTGAAGCTTTCTTT. Amino acid sequence: CASSPLRTGAVNTEAFF.

The chain links TRBV6-6 to TRBJ2-7; 7 bases align to TRBD1. Trimming removed 2 bases from V and 1 base from J; junction bases left unmatched: 8. Germline V gene data show CDR1 as MNHNY and CDR2 as SVGAGI (reference sequence). This CDR3 has 16 amino acids. The CDR3 DNA follows: TGTGCCAGCAGTTACAGAGGGGGCGAAAAGTCCTACGAGCAGTACTTC. Translated, it gives CASSYRGGEKSYEQYF.

This chain joins TRBV7-2 and TRBJ2-1, with TRBD1 as a possible D gene (6 bases). The CDR3 contains 12 residues. Germline CDR1 SGHTA, CDR2 FQGNSA. Deletions cut 2 bases from V and 7 bases from J, with 6 bases between. In DNA form, the CDR3 reads TGTGCCAGCAGCTTACAGGGGAATGAGCAGTTCTTC. This encodes CASSLQGNEQFF.

Remarks on this clone: The junction does not match germline at one end; this may be a read error. The rearrangement uses TRBV7-2 and TRBJ2-7, with D possibly being TRBD2 (6 bases). The germline V gene encodes CDR1 SGHTA and CDR2 FQGNSA. This CDR3 comprises 15 residues. The CDR3 loop is CASSLAGGRYNEQYF. As DNA, the CDR3 is TGTGCCAGCAGCCTAGCTGGGGGGAGGTATAACGAGCAGTACTTC.

The V gene is TRBV27, the J gene TRBJ1-4; TRBD1 is a possible D gene (6 bases). Per the germline V gene, CDR1 is MNHEY and CDR2 is SMNVEV (reference sequence). The ends were cut back, 6 bases at V and 7 bases at J, with 12 bases in the middle. The CDR3 covers 13 residues. CDR3 DNA sequence: TGTGCCAGCAGACAGGGAATCGGTGAAAAACTGTTTTTT. This translates into CASRQGIGEKLFF.

This clone was counted a single time. The chain couples TRBV18 to TRBJ2-2; D is undetermined. Per the germline V gene, CDR1 is KGHSH and CDR2 is LQKENI. Trimming pared 3 bases from V and 5 bases from J, leaving 7 bases between. This CDR3 spans 13 amino acids. This chain's CDR3 is CASSPILTGELFF. Written as DNA, the CDR3 is TGTGCCAGCTCACCGATCCTGACCGGGGAGCTGTTTTTT.

The V and J genes are TRBV5-5 and TRBJ1-5; no definite D call. Germline V CDR1 and CDR2: SGHKS, YYEKEE (reference sequence). The CDR3 sequence is 13 residues long. V gave up 4 bases and J gave up 0 bases, with 5 bases separating them. CDR3 residues: CASSTVSNQPQHF. For the CDR3, the DNA is TGTGCCAGCAGCACAGTTAGCAATCAGCCCCAGCATTTT.

CDR3 nucleotides: TGTGCCAGCAGCGTAGATGGGACCAGCTCCTACGAGCAGTACTTC. Protein: CASSVDGTSSYEQYF. The chain uses TRBV9 and TRBJ2-7; either TRBD1 or TRBD2 may supply D (5 bases each). In germline, CDR1 is SGDLS, CDR2 YYNGEE. The CDR3 has 15 amino acids. The V gene lost 0 bases and the J gene lost 0 bases, with 10 bases spanning the gap.

The chain employs TRBV11-2 and TRBJ2-5, with TRBD2 identical over 11 bases. Germline CDR1 and CDR2: SGHAT and FQNNGV. With V trimmed by 5 bases and J by 0 bases, 5 bases remained unmatched. CDR3 size: 16 residues. Here the CDR3 reads CASSPLAGGDQETQYF. The CDR3 region has the DNA TGTGCCAGCAGCCCTTTAGCGGGGGGGGACCAAGAGACCCAGTACTTC.

The genes are TRBV28 and TRBJ1-1, with D hard to call. Trimming removed 5 bases from V and 0 bases from J, with 4 bases in between. Germline V CDR1 and CDR2: MDHEN, SYDVKM. The CDR3 has 12 residues. The CDR3 protein is CASSVMNTEAFF. DNA for the CDR3: TGTGCCAGCAGTGTCATGAACACTGAAGCTTTCTTT.

The rearrangement uses TRBV18 and TRBJ2-3; D might be TRBD2 (6 bases). The CDR3 loop spans 13 amino acids. Trimming removed 6 bases from V and 1 base from J, with 8 bases in between. Germline V CDR1 and CDR2: KGHSH, LQKENI. The CDR3 spells CASSTGGTDTQYF. CDR3 DNA: TGTGCCAGCTCCACGGGAGGCACAGATACGCAGTATTTT.

V and J are TRBV4-1 and TRBJ2-3; D gene ambiguous. The germline V gene has CDR1 MGHRA and CDR2 YSYEKL. V was trimmed by 2 bases and J by 2 bases, leaving 14 bases between them. This CDR3 contains 16 residues. DNA of the CDR3: TGCGCCAGCAGCCAATATCCATCAACTCACACAGATACGCAGTATTTT. The encoded protein is CASSQYPSTHTDTQYF.

This sequence joins TRBV7-3 and TRBJ2-6; a weak D match, TRBD2 (5 bases). Germline V gene data show CDR1 as SGHTA and CDR2 as FQGTGA. Trimming took 1 base from V and 1 from J, leaving 11 bases between them. The CDR3 has 17 amino acids. CDR3 sequence (DNA): TGTGCCAGCAGCTTAAGTTCGACGGGGTCTGGGGCCAACGTCCTGACTTTC. Encoded protein: CASSLSSTGSGANVLTF.

This chain links TRBV5-4 with TRBJ2-1; D may correspond to TRBD1 or TRBD2 (6 bases each). This CDR3 has 15 amino acids. CDR1 is SGHNT, CDR2 YYREEE, per germline (reference sequence). The V end lost 4 bases, the J end lost 1 base, and 12 bases lay between the germline ends. DNA of the CDR3: TGTGCCAGCAGCCGGGGGACATCTTCCTACAATGAGCAGTTCTTC. Amino acid sequence: CASSRGTSSYNEQFF. Complete variable domain (other parts from reference TRBV5-4 and TRBJ2-1): ETGVTQSPTHLIKTRGQQVTLRCSSQSGHNTVSWYQQALGQGPQFIFQYYREEENGRGNFPPRFSGLQFPNYSSELNVNALELDDSALYLCASSRGTSSYNEQFFGPGTRLTVL.

The chain is built from TRBV6-1 and TRBJ2-1; tentative D call: TRBD1 (5 bases). The CDR3 is made up of 15 amino acids. Germline values: CDR1 MNHNS, CDR2 SASEGT. V was clipped by 7 bases and J by 1 base, with 14 bases between them. CDR3 in amino acids: CASTQMGPSYNEQFF. CDR3 coding DNA: TGTGCCAGCACCCAGATGGGGCCGTCCTACAATGAGCAGTTCTTC.

V and J are TRBV19 and TRBJ2-5; D is uncertain. CDR1 is LNHDA and CDR2 is SQIVND in the germline V gene (reference sequence). The CDR3 sequence is 11 residues long. Trimming removed 3 bases at V and 4 bases at J, with 3 bases between. CDR3 region: CASSISETQYF. The CDR3 coding sequence is TGTGCCAGTAGTATCTCAGAGACCCAGTACTTC.